The 8 T cell receptor beta chains presented below share a single source sample, sequenced in a study of OX40 agonist ivuxolimab in advanced cancers. Sequenced by immunoSEQ multiplex PCR; TCRdb stores in-frame clones only, minus some. This table holds more than 55,000 clones, roughly 89% found once. Sequences were derived from CD4+ or CD8+ T cells sorted from blood, sampled in a trial of the OX40 agonist ivuxolimab. Receptors were obtained from an adult with an advanced solid tumor such as melanoma, head and neck, liver or kidney cancer.

V gene TRBV30 combines with J gene TRBJ2-5, with D perhaps assigned TRBD1 or TRBD2 (6 bases each). Per the germline V gene, CDR1 is GTSNPN and CDR2 is SVGIG (reference sequence). Trimming stripped 4 bases from V and 7 bases from J, with 19 bases between. This CDR3 is built from 14 residues. The CDR3 protein is CAWKGDRAGGTQYF. CDR3 sequence (DNA): TGTGCCTGGAAGGGGGATCGGGCCGGGGGGACCCAGTACTTC.

The rearrangement joins TRBV4-3 to TRBJ2-5, with 9 nucleotides matching TRBD1. The J call may be in error: the DNA end matches TRBJ2-7 better. Germline V gene sequence: CDR1 LGHNA, CDR2 YSLEER. The CDR3 loop spans 16 amino acids. CDR3 in amino acids: CASSQDPRTGVYEQYF. As DNA, the CDR3 is TGCGCCAGCAGCCAAGATCCGAGGACAGGGGTCTACGAGCAGTACTTC.

The chain uses TRBV7-6 and TRBJ2-5, with D tentatively TRBD1 (6 bases). Deletions cut 1 base from V and 5 bases from J, with 14 bases between. CDR1 SGHVS and CDR2 FNYEAQ come from the germline V gene. The CDR3 totals 15 residues. The CDR3 coding sequence is TGTGCCAGCAGCTTAGGGCAGGGGTCGTGGGAGACCCAGTACTTC. Translation gives CASSLGQGSWETQYF.

The V call is TRBV14, the J call TRBJ2-7; D unclear. The germline gives CDR1 SGHDN, CDR2 FVKESK. The CDR3 totals 16 residues. Trimming stripped 3 bases from V and 0 bases from J, with 15 bases between. The CDR3 loop is CASSHYYSPGSYEQYF. DNA for the CDR3: TGTGCCAGCAGCCATTACTACAGCCCGGGCTCCTACGAGCAGTACTTC. Variable domain in full (rest from reference TRBV14 and TRBJ2-7): EAGVTQFPSHSVIEKGQTVTLRCDPISGHDNLYWYRRVMGKEIKFLLHFVKESKQDESGMPNNRFLAERTGGTYSTLKVQPAELEDSGVYFCASSHYYSPGSYEQYFGPGTRLTVT.

The chain recombines TRBV7-6 with TRBJ2-7; D is uncertain. V dropped 2 bases and J dropped 2 bases, with 7 bases sitting between them. Germline CDR1 is SGHVS and CDR2 is FNYEAQ. CDR3 size: 13 residues. CDR3 DNA: TGTGCCAGCAGCTTAAACCGAGCCTACGAGCAGTACTTC. Encoded protein: CASSLNRAYEQYF.

V and J are TRBV12-5 and TRBJ1-4, with TRBD1 identical over 7 bases. The CDR3 is 15 residues long. The trim removed 5 bases at V and 4 bases at J, leaving 7 bases unmatched. CDR1 is LGHNT, CDR2 FRNRAP, per germline. Here the CDR3 DNA reads TGTGCTAGTGGTCCTAATGGGGACAGTAATGAAAAACTGTTTTTT. Protein sequence: CASGPNGDSNEKLFF.

The rearrangement joins TRBV19 to TRBJ2-7, with 9 bases lining up with TRBD2. Germline CDR1 LNHDA, CDR2 SQIVND (reference sequence). The CDR3 loop spans 15 amino acids. V shed 3 bases and J 5 bases; nucleotides not matched to a gene: 8. The CDR3 reads CASSILSGRRNEQYF. The CDR3 DNA sequence: TGTGCCAGTAGTATCCTGAGCGGGAGGCGGAACGAGCAGTACTTC.

V usage is TRBV7-9 and J usage is TRBJ2-7; perhaps TRBD1 as D (5 bases). This CDR3 spans 17 amino acids. Per the germline V gene, CDR1 is SEHNR and CDR2 is FQNEAQ (reference sequence). Trimming pared 8 bases from V and 5 bases from J, leaving 28 bases between. In nucleotides, the CDR3 is TGTGCCAGCGCCCCATTAGGTAGCCGCCGACTGGGGCACGAGCAGTACTTC. Protein sequence: CASAPLGSRRLGHEQYF.